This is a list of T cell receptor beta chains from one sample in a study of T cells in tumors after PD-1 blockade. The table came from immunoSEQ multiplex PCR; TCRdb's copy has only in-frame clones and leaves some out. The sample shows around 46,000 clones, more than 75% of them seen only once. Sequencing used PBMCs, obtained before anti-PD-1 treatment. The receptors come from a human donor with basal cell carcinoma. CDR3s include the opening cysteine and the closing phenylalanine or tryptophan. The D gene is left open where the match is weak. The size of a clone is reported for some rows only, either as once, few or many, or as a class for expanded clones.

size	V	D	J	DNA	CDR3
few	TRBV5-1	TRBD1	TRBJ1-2	TGCGCCAGCAGCTTAACAGGGGAATCATCTGGCTACACCTTC	CASSLTGESSGYTF
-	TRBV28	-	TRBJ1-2	TGTGCCAGCAGGACGACGGCCCCCGATGGCTACACCTTC	CASRTTAPDGYTF
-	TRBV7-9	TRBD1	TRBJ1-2	TGTGCCAGCAGCCTGGGACAGGGCGTCGTCTATGGCTACACCTTC	CASSLGQGVVYGYTF
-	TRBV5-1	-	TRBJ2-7	TGCGCCAGCAGCTTGGTTGGGGCGTATACCTACGAGCAGTACTTC	CASSLVGAYTYEQYF
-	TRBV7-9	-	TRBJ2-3	TGTGCCAGCAGCTTAACGGGGACAGATACGCAGTATTTT	CASSLTGTDTQYF
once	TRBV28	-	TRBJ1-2	TGTGCCAGCAGTTTAGAAGGAGGGGTCTATGGCTACACCTTC	CASSLEGGVYGYTF
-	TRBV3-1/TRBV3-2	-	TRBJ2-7	TGTGCCAGCAGCCGGAGGGCGGGGGCTGAAATCGAGCAGTACTTC	CASSRRAGAEIEQYF
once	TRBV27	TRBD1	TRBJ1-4	TGTGCCAGCAGTGTGACAGGGGGCCCGAATGAAAAACTGTTTTTT	CASSVTGGPNEKLFF
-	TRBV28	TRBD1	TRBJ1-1	TGTGCCAGCAACCTACAGGGGGCCACTGAAGCTTTCTTT	CASNLQGATEAFF
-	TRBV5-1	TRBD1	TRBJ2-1	TGCGCCAGCAGCTTGGGGGGACAGTTACTTTTGGATGAGCAGTTCTTC	CASSLGGQLLLDEQFF
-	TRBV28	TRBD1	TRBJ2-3	TGTGCCAGCAGTTTACAGGGACAGGGGATACCCCGTACGCAGTATTTT	CASSLQGQGIPRTQYF
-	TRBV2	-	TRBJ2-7	TGTGCCAGCAGTGAAGGGTGGGGAGAAGGGTACGAGCAGTACTTC	CASSEGWGEGYEQYF
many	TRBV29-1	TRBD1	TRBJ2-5	TGCAGCGTCCCTGGCAGGGGGATTGAGGAGACCCAGTACTTC	CSVPGRGIEETQYF
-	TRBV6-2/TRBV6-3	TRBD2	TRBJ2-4	TGTGCCAGCAGTTACGAGGTCGGGGGGGCAGCCAAAAACATTCAGTACTTC	CASSYEVGGAAKNIQYF
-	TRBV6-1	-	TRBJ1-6	TGTGCCAGCAGTGAAGAGGAGGGGGGGCCCTTCCAAAATTCACCCCTCCACTTT	CASSEEEGGPFQNSPLHF
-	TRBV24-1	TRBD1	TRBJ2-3	TGTGCCACCAGTGATAGGCGGGACAGGGGCACAGATACGCAGTATTTT	CATSDRRDRGTDTQYF
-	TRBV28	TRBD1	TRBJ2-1	TGTGCCAGCCACCGGGACAGGGGTTTCAATGAGCAGTTCTTC	CASHRDRGFNEQFF
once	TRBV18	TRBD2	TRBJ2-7	TGTGCCAGCTCACCTCGGACTAGGGGAGGCTACGAGCAGTACTTC	CASSPRTRGGYEQYF
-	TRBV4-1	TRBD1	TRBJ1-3	TGCGCCAGCAGCCAGGACAGGGACCTGGGGACCATATATTTT	CASSQDRDLGTIYF
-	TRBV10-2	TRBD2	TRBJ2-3	TGCGCCAGCAGTGAGTCCGGTAGCGGGAGGTTCACAGATACGCAGTATTTT	CASSESGSGRFTDTQYF
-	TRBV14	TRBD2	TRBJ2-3	TGTGCCAGCAGCCCGGGACTAGCTAGCACAGATACGCAGTATTTT	CASSPGLASTDTQYF
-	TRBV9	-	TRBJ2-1	TGTGCCAGCAGTTCACTTACAGGGATATACAATGAGCAGTTCTTC	CASSSLTGIYNEQFF
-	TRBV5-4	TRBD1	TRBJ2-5	TGTGCCAGCAGCTTGGGGCGGTCGACAGGGGGAGTGGAGACCCAGTACTTC	CASSLGRSTGGVETQYF
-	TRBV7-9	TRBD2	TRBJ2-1	TGTGCCAGCAGCTTCCAAGCGGGACCCTACCTCAATGAGCAGTTCTTC	CASSFQAGPYLNEQFF
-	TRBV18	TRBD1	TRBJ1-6	TGTGCCAGCTCACCAACCGGACAGGGAAATTCACCCCTCCACTTT	CASSPTGQGNSPLHF
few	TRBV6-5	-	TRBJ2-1	TGTGCCAGCAGTCCGACTAGTACCTACAATGAGCAGTTCTTC	CASSPTSTYNEQFF
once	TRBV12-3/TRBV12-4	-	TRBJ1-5	TGTGCCACCAGTTCCAGTGCAAATCAGCCCCAGCATTTT	CATSSSANQPQHF
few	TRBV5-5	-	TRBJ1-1	TGTGCCAGCAGCCCACAGGTGATGAACACTGAAGCTTTCTTT	CASSPQVMNTEAFF
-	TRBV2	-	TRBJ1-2	TGTGCCAGCAGTGATAAGGCCTCTGAAGTCTATGGCTACACCTTC	CASSDKASEVYGYTF